This T cell receptor (beta chain) was documented in a study of OX40 agonist ivuxolimab in advanced cancers. On the study more broadly: Those enrolled were approximately 78% male, with a mean age of about 66 years and ages from roughly 23 to 79. General study points: Patients who responded partially at 0.1-3.0 mg/kg showed clonal expansion ranking among the lowest. More expanded clones were found, on average, in CD8+ than in CD4+ T cells.

If patients had autoimmune disease history or systemic immunosuppression, they were excluded. This clone has a single count. The antigen is not known. Only in-frame clones appear in the TCRdb table, and some are missing; sequencing was by immunoSEQ multiplex PCR. The sample consists of tens of thousands of clones, approximately 84% of them appearing once. Germline V gene data show CDR1 as MNHEY and CDR2 as SMNVEV (reference sequence). V gave up 4 bases and J gave up 5 bases, with 17 bases separating them. CDR3 size: 15 residues. The sample here was CD4+ or CD8+ T cells sorted from blood, taken in a trial of the OX40 agonist ivuxolimab. V gene TRBV27 combines with J gene TRBJ2-5; no definite D call. The TCR originated in an adult with an advanced solid tumor such as melanoma, head and neck, liver or kidney cancer. The CDR3 region is CASSSPGRAEETQYF. The CDR3 bases are TGTGCCAGCAGTTCGCCCGGACGGGCAGAGGAGACCCAGTACTTC.